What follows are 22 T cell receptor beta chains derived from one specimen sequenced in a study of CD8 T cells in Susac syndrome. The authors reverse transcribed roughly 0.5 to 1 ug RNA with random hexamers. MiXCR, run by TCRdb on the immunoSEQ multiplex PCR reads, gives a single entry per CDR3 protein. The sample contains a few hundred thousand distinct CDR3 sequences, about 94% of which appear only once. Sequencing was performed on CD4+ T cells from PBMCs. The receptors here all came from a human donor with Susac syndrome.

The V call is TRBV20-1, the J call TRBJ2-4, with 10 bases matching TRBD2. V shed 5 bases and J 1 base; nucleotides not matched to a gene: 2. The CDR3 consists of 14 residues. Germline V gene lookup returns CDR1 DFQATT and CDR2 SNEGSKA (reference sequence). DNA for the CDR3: TGCAGTGCTTATAGCGGGGGGGCCAAAAACATTCAGTACTTC. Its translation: CSAYSGGAKNIQYF.

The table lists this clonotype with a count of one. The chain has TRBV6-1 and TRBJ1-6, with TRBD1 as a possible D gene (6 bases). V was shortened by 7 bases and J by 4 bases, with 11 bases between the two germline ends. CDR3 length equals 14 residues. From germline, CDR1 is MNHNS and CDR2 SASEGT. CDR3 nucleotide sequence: TGTGCCAGCACCCCGACAGGATATAATTCACCCCTCCACTTT. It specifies CASTPTGYNSPLHF.

CDR3 loop: CASSLVPPENGYTF. Here the CDR3 DNA reads TGTGCCAGCAGCTTAGTCCCCCCAGAAAATGGCTACACCTTC. The V gene is TRBV7-2, the J gene TRBJ1-2; D not resolved. Per the germline V gene, CDR1 is SGHTA and CDR2 is FQGNSA. V was shortened by 1 base and J by 6 bases, with 12 bases between the two germline ends. The CDR3 spans 14 residues.

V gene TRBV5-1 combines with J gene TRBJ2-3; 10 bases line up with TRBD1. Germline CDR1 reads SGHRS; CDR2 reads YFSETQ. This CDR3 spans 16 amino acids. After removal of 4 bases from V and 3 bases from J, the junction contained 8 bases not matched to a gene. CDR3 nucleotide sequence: TGCGCCAGCAGCCGACAGGGGGCAGGGCTGACAGATACGCAGTATTTT. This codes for CASSRQGAGLTDTQYF.

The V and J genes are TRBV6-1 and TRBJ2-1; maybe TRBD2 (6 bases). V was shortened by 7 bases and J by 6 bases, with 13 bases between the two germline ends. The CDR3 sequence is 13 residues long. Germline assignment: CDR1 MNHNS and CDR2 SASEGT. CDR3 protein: CASTTRGPNEQFF. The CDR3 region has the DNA TGTGCCAGCACGACTAGGGGCCCCAATGAGCAGTTCTTC.

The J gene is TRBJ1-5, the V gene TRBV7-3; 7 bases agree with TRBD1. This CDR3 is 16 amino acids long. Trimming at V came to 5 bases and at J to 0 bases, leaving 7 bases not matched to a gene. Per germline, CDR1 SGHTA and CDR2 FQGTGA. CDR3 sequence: CASSRTGDYSNQPQHF. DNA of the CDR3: TGTGCCAGCAGCCGTACAGGGGATTATAGCAATCAGCCCCAGCATTTT.

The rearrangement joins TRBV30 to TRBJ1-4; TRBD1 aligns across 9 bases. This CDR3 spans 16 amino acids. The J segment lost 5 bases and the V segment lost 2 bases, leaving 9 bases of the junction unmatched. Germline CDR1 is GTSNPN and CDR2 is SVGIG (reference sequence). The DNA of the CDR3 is TGTGCCTGGAGTACCCCGGGACAGGGACGAAATGAAAAACTGTTTTTT. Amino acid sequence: CAWSTPGQGRNEKLFF.

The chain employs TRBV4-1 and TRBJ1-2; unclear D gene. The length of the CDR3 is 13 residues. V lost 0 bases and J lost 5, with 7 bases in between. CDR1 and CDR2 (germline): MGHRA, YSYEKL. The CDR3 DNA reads TGCGCCAGCAGCCAAGAGCCCGATTATGGCTACACCTTC. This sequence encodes CASSQEPDYGYTF.

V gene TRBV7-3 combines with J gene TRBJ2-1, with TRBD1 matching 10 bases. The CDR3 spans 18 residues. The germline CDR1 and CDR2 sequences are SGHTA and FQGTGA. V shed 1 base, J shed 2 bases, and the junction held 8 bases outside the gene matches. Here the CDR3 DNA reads TGTGCCAGCAGCTTAAAACCGCCCGGGACAGGGGCCTACAATGAGCAGTTCTTC. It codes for CASSLKPPGTGAYNEQFF.

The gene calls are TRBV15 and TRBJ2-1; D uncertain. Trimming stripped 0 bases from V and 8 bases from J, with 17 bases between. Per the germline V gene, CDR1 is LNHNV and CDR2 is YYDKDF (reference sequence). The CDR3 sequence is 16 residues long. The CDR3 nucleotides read TGTGCCACCAGCAGAGAAGGTAGCCCCGGCGCAGATGAGCAGTTCTTC. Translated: CATSREGSPGADEQFF. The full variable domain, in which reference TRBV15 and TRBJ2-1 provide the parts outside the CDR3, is DAMVIQNPRYQVTQFGKPVTLSCSQTLNHNVMYWYQQKSSQAPKLLFHYYDKDFNNEADTPDNFQSRRPNTSFCFLDIRSPGLGDTAMYLCATSREGSPGADEQFFGPGTRLTVL.

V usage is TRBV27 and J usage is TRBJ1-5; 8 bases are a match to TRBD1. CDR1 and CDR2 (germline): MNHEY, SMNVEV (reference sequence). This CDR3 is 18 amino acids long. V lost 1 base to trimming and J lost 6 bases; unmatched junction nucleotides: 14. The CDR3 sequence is CASSLYFGTGGGGQPQHF. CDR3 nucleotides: TGTGCCAGCAGTTTATATTTCGGGACAGGCGGTGGTGGTCAGCCCCAGCATTTT.

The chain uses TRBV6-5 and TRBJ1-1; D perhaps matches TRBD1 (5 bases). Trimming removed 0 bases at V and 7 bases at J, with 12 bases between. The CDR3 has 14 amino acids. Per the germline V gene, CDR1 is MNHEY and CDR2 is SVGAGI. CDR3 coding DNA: TGTGCCAGCAGTTACTCTCGCAGGGTGTATGAAGCTTTCTTT. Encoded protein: CASSYSRRVYEAFF.

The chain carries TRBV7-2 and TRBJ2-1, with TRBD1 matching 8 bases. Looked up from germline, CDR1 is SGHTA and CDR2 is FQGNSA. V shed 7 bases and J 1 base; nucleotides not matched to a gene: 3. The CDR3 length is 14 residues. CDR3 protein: CASMRDRSYNEQFF. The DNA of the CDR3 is TGTGCCAGCATGCGGGACAGGTCCTACAATGAGCAGTTCTTC.

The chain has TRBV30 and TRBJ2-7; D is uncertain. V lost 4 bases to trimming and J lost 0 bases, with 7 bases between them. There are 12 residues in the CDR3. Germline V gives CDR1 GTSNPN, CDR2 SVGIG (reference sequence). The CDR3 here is CAWTPGSYEQYF. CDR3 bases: TGTGCCTGGACCCCAGGCTCCTACGAGCAGTACTTC.

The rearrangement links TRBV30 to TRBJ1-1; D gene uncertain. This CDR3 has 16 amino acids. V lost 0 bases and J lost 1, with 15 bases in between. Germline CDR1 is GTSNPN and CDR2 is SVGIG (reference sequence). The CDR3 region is CAWSVYPKRKNTEAFF. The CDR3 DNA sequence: TGTGCCTGGAGTGTATATCCGAAGCGCAAGAACACTGAAGCTTTCTTT.

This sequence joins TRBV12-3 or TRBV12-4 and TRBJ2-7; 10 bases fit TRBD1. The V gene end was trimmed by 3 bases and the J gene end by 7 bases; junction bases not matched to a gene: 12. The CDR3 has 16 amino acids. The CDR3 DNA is TGTGCCAGCAGTTTTGGGTCTGGGACAGGGGTGGATGAGCAGTACTTC. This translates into CASSFGSGTGVDEQYF.

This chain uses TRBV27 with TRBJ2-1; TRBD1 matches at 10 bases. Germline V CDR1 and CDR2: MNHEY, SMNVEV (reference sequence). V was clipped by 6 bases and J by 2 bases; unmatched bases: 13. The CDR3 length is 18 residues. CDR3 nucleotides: TGTGCCAGCAGCCCTAAACTCGACAGGGGGCGACCCTACAATGAGCAGTTCTTC. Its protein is CASSPKLDRGRPYNEQFF.

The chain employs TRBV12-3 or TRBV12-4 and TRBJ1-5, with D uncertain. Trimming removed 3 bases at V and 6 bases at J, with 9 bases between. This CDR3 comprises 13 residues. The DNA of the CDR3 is TGTGCCAGCAGTTTGGGGTACACTCAGCCCCAGCATTTT. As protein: CASSLGYTQPQHF.

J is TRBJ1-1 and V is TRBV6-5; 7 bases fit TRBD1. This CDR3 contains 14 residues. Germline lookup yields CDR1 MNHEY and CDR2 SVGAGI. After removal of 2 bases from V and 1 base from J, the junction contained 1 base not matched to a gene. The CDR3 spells CASSYGTENTEAFF. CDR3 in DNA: TGTGCCAGCAGTTACGGGACAGAGAACACTGAAGCTTTCTTT.

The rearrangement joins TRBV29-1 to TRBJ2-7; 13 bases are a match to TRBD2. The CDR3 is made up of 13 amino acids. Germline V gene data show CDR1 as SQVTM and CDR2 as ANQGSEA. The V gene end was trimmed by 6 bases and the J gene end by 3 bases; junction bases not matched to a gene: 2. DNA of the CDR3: TGCAGCGTAACTAGCGGGGGGGACTACGAGCAGTACTTC. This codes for CSVTSGGDYEQYF.

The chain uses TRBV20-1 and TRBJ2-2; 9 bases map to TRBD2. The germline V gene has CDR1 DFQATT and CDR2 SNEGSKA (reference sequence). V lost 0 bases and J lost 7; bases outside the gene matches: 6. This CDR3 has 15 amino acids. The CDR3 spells CSARDAGGPNGELFF. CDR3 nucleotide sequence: TGCAGTGCTAGAGATGCGGGGGGGCCGAACGGGGAGCTGTTTTTT.

The CDR3 region is CASSPSPPVQETQYF. CDR3 nucleotides: TGCGCCAGCAGCCCCTCTCCTCCCGTCCAAGAGACCCAGTACTTC. The chain links TRBV5-1 to TRBJ2-5; D gene uncertain. The V gene's germline CDR1 is SGHRS and CDR2 YFSETQ. V gave up 4 bases and J gave up 1 base, with 14 bases separating them. The CDR3 spans 15 residues.